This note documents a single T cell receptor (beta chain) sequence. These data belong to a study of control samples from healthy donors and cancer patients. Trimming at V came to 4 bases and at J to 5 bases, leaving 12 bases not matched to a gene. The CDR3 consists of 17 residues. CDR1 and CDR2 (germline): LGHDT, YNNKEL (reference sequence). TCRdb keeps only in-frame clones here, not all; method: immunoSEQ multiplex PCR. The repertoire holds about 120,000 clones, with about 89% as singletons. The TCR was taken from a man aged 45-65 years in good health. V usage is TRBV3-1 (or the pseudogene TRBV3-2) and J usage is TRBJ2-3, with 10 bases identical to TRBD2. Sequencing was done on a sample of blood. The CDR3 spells CASSRGWLAGEGDTQYF. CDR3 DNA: TGTGCCAGCAGCCGAGGTTGGCTAGCGGGGGAGGGAGATACGCAGTATTTT.